This T cell receptor (beta chain) was sequenced during a study of CD8+ T cells in alopecia areata. General study results and limits: Sequenced scalp T cells also include alphabeta T cells resident in normal skin.

Details on this clone: The antigen is undetermined.

The sequencing template was cDNA reverse transcribed from extracted RNA. TCRdb keeps only in-frame clones here, not all; method: immunoSEQ multiplex PCR. The sample has about 69,000 clones; under 75% are singletons. Sample: CD8+ T cells sorted from blood, taken at week 0. This receptor was taken from a human donor with alopecia areata.

In DNA form, the CDR3 reads TGTGCCAGCAGCTTAGAAGGACTAGCGGAATACTACGAGCAGTACTTC. The encoded protein is CASSLEGLAEYYEQYF. J is TRBJ2-7 and V is TRBV11-2, with 10 bases aligning to TRBD2. Germline V gene lookup returns CDR1 SGHAT and CDR2 FQNNGV. The CDR3 is made up of 16 amino acids. With 0 bases clipped from V and 3 bases from J, the junction kept 5 bases outside the gene matches.